The 26 T cell receptor beta chains reported below all come from one sample, sequenced in a study of PD-1 blockade in classical Hodgkin lymphoma. Sequenced by immunoSEQ multiplex PCR; TCRdb stores in-frame clones only, minus some. The sample yields around 4,600 clones, about 64% seen once. Time point noted: cycle 4 day 1 (C4D1), after around six weeks of nivolumab. Every single patient, without exception, relapsed after autologous stem cell transplantation, and brentuximab vedotin exposure varied. The input for sequencing was peripheral blood mononuclear cells (PBMCs), taken before the fourth cycle of nivolumab. The receptor set was obtained from a human donor with classical Hodgkin lymphoma.

Points on this clone: At one end the junction does not follow the germline gene, possibly because of a read error. The rearrangement uses TRBV29-1 and TRBJ2-1; TRBD2 agrees at 7 bases. In germline, CDR1 is SQVTM, CDR2 ANQGSEA. This CDR3 comprises 11 residues. CDR3 residues: CSARDYHEQFF. DNA for the CDR3: TGCAGCGCCAGGGACTACCATGAGCAGTTCTTC.

This clone was seen a handful of times. The chain links TRBV27 to TRBJ2-7, with no clear D. V gave up 1 base and J gave up 3 bases, with 7 bases separating them. The germline gives CDR1 MNHEY, CDR2 SMNVEV (reference sequence). The CDR3 has 13 amino acids. The CDR3 protein is CASSLYQGYEQYF. In nucleotides, the CDR3 is TGTGCCAGCAGTTTATATCAAGGCTACGAGCAGTACTTC.

V is TRBV5-5 and J is TRBJ2-7, with 9 nucleotides matching TRBD1. The V gene's germline CDR1 is SGHKS and CDR2 YYEKEE (reference sequence). The CDR3 has 13 amino acids. The ends lost 4 bases at V and 3 bases at J; junction bases unmatched: 2. This CDR3 is CASSTTGGYEQYF. In nucleotides, the CDR3 is TGTGCCAGCAGCACGACAGGGGGCTACGAGCAGTACTTC. Full variable domain (rest looked up from reference TRBV5-5 and TRBJ2-7): DAGVTQSPTHLIKTRGQQVTLRCSPISGHKSVSWYQQVLGQGPQFIFQYYEKEERGRGNFPDRFSARQFPNYSSELNVNALLLGDSALYLCASSTTGGYEQYFGPGTRLTVT.

V and J are TRBV6-6 and TRBJ1-2, with D maybe TRBD1 (5 bases). CDR3 length: 13 amino acids. In germline, CDR1 is MNHNY, CDR2 SVGAGI (reference sequence). The ends were cut back, 0 bases at V and 7 bases at J, with 9 bases in the middle. The CDR3 region has the DNA TGTGCCAGCAGTTACTCTTCCAGGGTTGGCTACACCTTC. Translated, it gives CASSYSSRVGYTF.

CDR3 in DNA: TGTGCCAGCAGCCAGACGGCAGGCTTTGAAAAACTGTTTTTT. Its translation: CASSQTAGFEKLFF. This chain connects TRBV4-2 to TRBJ1-4; no reliable D call. V was trimmed by 3 bases and J by 7 bases, leaving 12 bases between them. There are 14 residues in the CDR3. The germline V gene has CDR1 LGHNA and CDR2 YNFKEQ.

The rearrangement joins TRBV6-1 to TRBJ2-7; 9 nucleotides match TRBD1. CDR1 and CDR2 (germline): MNHNS, SASEGT. The CDR3 is 15 residues long. The V segment lost 2 bases and the J segment 3 bases; nucleotides outside the gene matches: 5. The CDR3 nucleotides read TGTGCCAGCAGTGAACCAGGACAGGGGATCTACGAGCAGTACTTC. Amino acid sequence: CASSEPGQGIYEQYF.

The genes are TRBV18 and TRBJ2-5; 10 nucleotides align to TRBD1. This CDR3 is 16 amino acids long. After removal of 0 bases from V and 4 bases from J, the junction contained 5 bases not matched to a gene. Germline values: CDR1 KGHSH, CDR2 LQKENI. For the CDR3, the DNA is TGTGCCAGCTCACCACCCGGGACAGGGGTAGGAGAGACCCAGTACTTC. It translates to CASSPPGTGVGETQYF.

V and J are TRBV7-8 and TRBJ1-3; no reliable D call. The germline V gene has CDR1 SGHVS and CDR2 FQNEAQ. The CDR3 is 13 amino acids. The V and J ends lost 5 bases and 7 bases respectively, with 12 bases between them. CDR3 in amino acids: CASSTVLANTIYF. CDR3 in DNA: TGTGCCAGCAGCACTGTCCTGGCTAACACCATATATTTT. The full variable domain, rest sourced from reference TRBV7-8 and TRBJ1-3, is GAGVSQSPRYKVAKRGQDVALRCDPISGHVSLFWYQQALGQGPEFLTYFQNEAQLDKSGLPSDRFFAERPEGSVSTLKIQRTQQEDSAVYLCASSTVLANTIYFGEGSWLTVV.

This rearrangement joins TRBV5-4 to TRBJ2-1; TRBD1 matches at 9 bases. Germline V gene sequence: CDR1 SGHNT, CDR2 YYREEE (reference sequence). The CDR3 extends over 16 amino acids. V lost 4 bases and J lost 4; bases outside the gene matches: 9. The CDR3 protein is CASSHIQGAGYNEQFF. CDR3 nucleotide sequence: TGTGCCAGCAGCCACATACAGGGGGCTGGGTACAATGAGCAGTTCTTC.

J is TRBJ1-5 and V is TRBV28, with TRBD1 matching over 7 bases. This CDR3 contains 16 residues. V shed 4 bases, J shed 5 bases, and the junction held 11 bases outside the gene matches. The germline CDR1 and CDR2 sequences are MDHEN and SYDVKM. The CDR3 protein is CASSSRTGRVYQPQHF. CDR3 DNA sequence: TGTGCCAGCAGTTCGAGGACAGGAAGGGTGTATCAGCCCCAGCATTTT.

The chain carries TRBV15 and TRBJ1-4; D unclear. V was clipped by 0 bases and J by 8 bases, with 10 bases between them. CDR3 length: 14 amino acids. Germline CDR1 and CDR2: LNHNV and YYDKDF (reference sequence). CDR3 protein: CATSRDGVKEKLFF. The CDR3 bases are TGTGCCACCAGCAGAGATGGGGTAAAAGAAAAACTGTTTTTT.

In this sample, this clone turned up a few times. This chain links TRBV5-4 with TRBJ1-2; D gene unclear. V lost 6 bases and J 4 bases, leaving 13 bases between the germline ends. The CDR3 sequence is 13 residues long. Per the germline V gene, CDR1 is SGHNT and CDR2 is YYREEE (reference sequence). This CDR3 reads CASTFPGGYGYTF. The CDR3 bases are TGTGCCAGCACATTTCCGGGAGGCTATGGCTACACCTTC.

This clone was observed a few times. This chain uses TRBV9 with TRBJ1-3, with D uncertain. This CDR3 has 12 amino acids. Germline loops: CDR1 SGDLS, CDR2 YYNGEE. Trimming removed 0 bases at V and 2 bases at J, with 0 bases between. The CDR3 DNA is TGTGCCAGCAGCGTAGCTGGAAACACCATATATTTT. Translation: CASSVAGNTIYF.

The chain links TRBV19 to TRBJ1-3; D possibly corresponds to TRBD1 (5 bases). Trimming took off 0 bases at V and 3 bases at J, with 30 bases between the two ends. Germline values: CDR1 LNHDA, CDR2 SQIVND (reference sequence). This CDR3 has 22 residues. CDR3 bases: TGTGCCAGTAGTATAGATTCGGTCGGAGCTTTGGACAAAAAGGTTGTTGGAAACACCATATATTTT. As protein: CASSIDSVGALDKKVVGNTIYF.

In its sample, this clone is medium-sized (0.01 to 0.1%). The chain links TRBV19 to TRBJ2-7; no clear D gene. V gave up 1 base and J gave up 2 bases, with 12 bases separating them. This CDR3 spans 15 amino acids. Germline loops: CDR1 LNHDA, CDR2 SQIVND (reference sequence). The CDR3 DNA sequence: TGTGCCAGTAGTATAGCACTTTCGAAAACCTACGAGCAGTACTTC. It translates to CASSIALSKTYEQYF.

This clone was detected only once. The chain recombines TRBV19 with TRBJ1-3, with 7 positions matching TRBD1. The CDR3 covers 18 residues. V was clipped by 1 base and J by 0 bases; unmatched bases: 9. Germline CDR1 LNHDA, CDR2 SQIVND (reference sequence). CDR3 coding DNA: TGTGCCAGTAGTATAGCTTCGGGGACAGTGATCTCTGGAAACACCATATATTTT. Its translation: CASSIASGTVISGNTIYF. Supplemented by reference TRBV19 and TRBJ1-3, the full variable domain reads DGGITQSPKYLFRKEGQNVTLSCEQNLNHDAMYWYRQDPGQGLRLIYYSQIVNDFQKGDIAEGYSVSREKKESFPLTVTSAQKNPTAFYLCASSIASGTVISGNTIYFGEGSWLTVV.

This chain uses TRBV7-2 with TRBJ2-7; TRBD2 matches 8 bases. The CDR3 loop spans 14 amino acids. Germline V gene sequence: CDR1 SGHTA, CDR2 FQGNSA. V lost 0 bases, J lost 6 bases, and 4 bases stayed unmatched. This CDR3 reads CASSLAGLVSEQYF. Here the CDR3 DNA reads TGTGCCAGCAGCTTAGCGGGACTAGTCTCCGAGCAGTACTTC.

In this sample, this clone turned up once. The sample carries other DNA sequences with the same CDR3. Here the CDR3 DNA reads TGTGCCAGCAGTCAGGGGGGAGCGCAGCCCCAGCATTTT. It encodes CASSQGGAQPQHF. The chain carries TRBV28 and TRBJ1-5; 7 nucleotides align to TRBD1. Per germline, CDR1 MDHEN and CDR2 SYDVKM. CDR3 length: 13 amino acids. J gave up 7 bases and V 5 bases, and 5 bases lay outside the gene matches.

This clone was seen a handful of times. The chain is built from TRBV7-6 and TRBJ2-3, with a possible D match to TRBD2 (6 bases). This CDR3 is built from 16 residues. Germline CDR1 reads SGHVS; CDR2 reads FNYEAQ. Trimming took 2 bases from V and 5 from J, leaving 17 bases between them. This CDR3 is CASSLTSFFGIDTQYF. The CDR3 DNA follows: TGTGCCAGCAGCTTAACTAGCTTCTTTGGGATAGATACGCAGTATTTT.

This clone was found a few times. The chain couples TRBV7-9 to TRBJ1-2; 10 bases map to TRBD1. Germline assignment: CDR1 SEHNR and CDR2 FQNEAQ (reference sequence). Losses at the gene ends were 5 bases for V and 7 bases for J; bases not matched to a gene: 7. The CDR3 length is 14 residues. The CDR3 reads CASSEDRGLGGYTF. CDR3 DNA sequence: TGTGCCAGCAGCGAAGACAGGGGGCTCGGTGGCTACACCTTC.

The V gene is TRBV23-1, the J gene TRBJ2-2; 11 bases map to TRBD1. TRBV23-1 is an ORF; its function is uncertain. The CDR3 has 20 amino acids. Trimming removed 11 bases from V and 4 bases from J; junction bases left unmatched: 24. The CDR3 coding sequence is TGCGCCGTCTCCTTAGGTCTGGACAGGGGGCCTCCTACATCCACCGGGGAGCTGTTTTTT. Translated, it gives CAVSLGLDRGPPTSTGELFF.

This clone was found once. The chain has TRBV5-1 and TRBJ2-3, with TRBD2 identical over 11 bases. Trimming cost V 4 bases and J 1 base; bases outside gene matches: 8. This CDR3 is built from 17 residues. Germline CDR1 is SGHRS and CDR2 is YFSETQ. DNA of the CDR3: TGCGCCAGCAGCCCGGGACTAGCGGCAACCCGCACAGATACGCAGTATTTT. It codes for CASSPGLAATRTDTQYF.

The CDR3 DNA sequence: TGTGCCAGCAGTGTGGGAGGCAAAAACATTCAGTACTTC. Residues: CASSVGGKNIQYF. The genes are TRBV7-2 and TRBJ2-4; D might be TRBD2 (6 bases). In germline, CDR1 is SGHTA, CDR2 FQGNSA. The CDR3 covers 13 residues. V was trimmed by 6 bases and J by 3 bases, leaving 9 bases between them. The whole variable domain, remainder taken from reference TRBV7-2 and TRBJ2-4, is GAGVSQSPSNKVTEKGKDVELRCDPISGHTALYWYRQSLGQGLEFLIYFQGNSAPDKSGLPSDRFSAERTGGSVSTLTIQRTQQEDSAVYLCASSVGGKNIQYFGAGTRLSVL.

This clone was found a few times. This chain uses TRBV18 with TRBJ2-1, with 14 bases lining up with TRBD2. This CDR3 spans 15 amino acids. Germline V gives CDR1 KGHSH, CDR2 LQKENI. Losses at the gene ends were 5 bases for V and 8 bases for J; bases not matched to a gene: 5. The CDR3 nucleotides are TGTGCCAGCTCATCGCCGGGACTAGCGGGAGATGAGCAGTTCTTC. Translating it yields CASSSPGLAGDEQFF.

This chain connects TRBV28 to TRBJ2-3; D may be TRBD1 or TRBD2 (5 bases each). Germline V gene data show CDR1 as MDHEN and CDR2 as SYDVKM. The V end lost 8 bases, the J end lost 5 bases, and 14 bases lay between the germline ends. The CDR3 loop spans 13 amino acids. CDR3 sequence (DNA): TGTGCCAGCGGGGCCGGGAACAGAGATACGCAGTATTTT. Protein product: CASGAGNRDTQYF.

The chain is built from TRBV27 and TRBJ2-1; TRBD1 or TRBD2 may be the D gene (6 bases each). The CDR3 totals 18 residues. CDR1 MNHEY and CDR2 SMNVEV come from the germline V gene (reference sequence). The V gene lost 3 bases and the J gene lost 4 bases, with 22 bases spanning the gap. In DNA, the CDR3 is TGTGCCAGCAGTTTGAGTAATTGGGGGGCTATGAGGTACAATGAGCAGTTCTTC. Its translation is CASSLSNWGAMRYNEQFF.